The 9 T cell receptor beta chains below were found in one sample sequenced in a study of T cells in Graves' hyperthyroidism and ophthalmopathy. RNA transcripts yielded amplified TCR beta CDR3 regions. HTBI primers were used for first-round RT-PCR of the TCR CDR3. TCRdb called the multiplex PCR reads again in MiXCR, with one record for every CDR3 protein. The data contain some 620,000 distinct CDR3 sequences, about 16% of them singletons. Sequencing was done on a sample of blood. The receptors stem from a woman in her 30s with Graves' hyperthyroidism.

This clonotype was found once. With a much larger clone just one base away, this may be a read error. This chain links TRBV10-1 with TRBJ2-3; TRBD2 matches 10 bases. Germline V gives CDR1 WNHNN, CDR2 SYGVQD (reference sequence). This CDR3 spans 17 amino acids. Trimming removed 6 bases from V and 0 bases from J; junction bases left unmatched: 9. DNA for the CDR3: TGCGCCAGCAGCACCAGCGGGAGGGCTGCCAGCACAGATACGCAGTATTTT. Translation: CASSTSGRAASTDTQYF.

The chain joins TRBV5-1 to TRBJ1-2; D unclear. The CDR3 consists of 14 residues. Trimming left V 0 bases short and J 6 bases short, with 12 bases between. Germline loops: CDR1 SGHRS, CDR2 YFSETQ. In DNA form, the CDR3 reads TGCGCCAGCAGCTTGGATCTGGAATTGGATGGCTACACCTTC. Its translation: CASSLDLELDGYTF.

This clonotype was counted at least ten times. CDR3 in amino acids: CASSFDRVAKQYF. The DNA for the CDR3 is TGTGCCAGCAGTTTTGACCGGGTGGCCAAGCAGTACTTC. The gene calls are TRBV27 and TRBJ2-7; D unclear. This CDR3 comprises 13 residues. The ends were cut back, 3 bases at V and 8 bases at J, with 14 bases in the middle. The germline V gene encodes CDR1 MNHEY and CDR2 SMNVEV (reference sequence).

This clonotype occurred many times. The chain is built from TRBV12-3 or TRBV12-4 and TRBJ1-5, with no clear D. The CDR3 covers 13 residues. The V end lost 6 bases, the J end lost 9 bases, and 15 bases lay between the germline ends. The CDR3 is CASSPNDLGPQHF. CDR3 in DNA: TGTGCCAGCAGCCCTAACGATTTAGGGCCCCAGCATTTT.

Points on this clonotype: A much larger clone is a single base away; this may be a read error. The chain joins TRBV7-3 to TRBJ2-1; perhaps TRBD2 as D (5 bases). CDR1 is SGHTA and CDR2 is FQGTGA in the germline V gene. The CDR3 consists of 13 residues. CDR3 amino acids: CASSPTRAGQQSF. As DNA, the CDR3 is TGTGCCAGCAGCCCAACGCGGGCGGGCCAGCAGTCCTTC.

At least ten counts were recorded for this clonotype. The chain recombines TRBV20-1 with TRBJ2-5, with 7 bases aligning to TRBD1. CDR3 length: 14 amino acids. Germline CDR1 and CDR2: DFQATT and SNEGSKA (reference sequence). V shed 6 bases and J 3 bases; nucleotides not matched to a gene: 10. CDR3 DNA sequence: TGCAGTGCGCTCGGGGACAGCATCAAAGAGACCCAGTACTTC. Encoded protein: CSALGDSIKETQYF.

This clonotype was seen more than once but under ten times. The chain uses TRBV11-1 and TRBJ2-5, with a tentative D call TRBD2 (5 bases). Germline-derived CDR1 and CDR2 are SGHAT and FQDESV (reference sequence). The CDR3 has 15 residues. The V gene lost 5 bases and the J gene lost 5 bases, with 18 bases spanning the gap. Written as DNA, the CDR3 is TGTGCCAGCAGCCCGAGGGAGTTTGGTCGGGAGACCCAGTACTTC. Its translation: CASSPREFGRETQYF.

In its sample, this clonotype was seen many times. DNA of the CDR3: TGCAGCGTTGATGGGGGAGGCGAGCAGTACTTC. It encodes CSVDGGGEQYF. The chain uses TRBV29-1 and TRBJ2-7, with TRBD2 as a possible D gene (6 bases). Trimming stripped 3 bases from V and 6 bases from J, with 9 bases between. This CDR3 spans 11 amino acids. Germline CDR1 is SQVTM and CDR2 is ANQGSEA.

This clonotype was picked up many times. This chain uses TRBV5-5 with TRBJ2-7, with 8 bases identical to TRBD1. With 3 bases clipped from V and 3 bases from J, the junction kept 8 bases outside the gene matches. Germline V lookup: CDR1 SGHKS, CDR2 YYEKEE (reference sequence). There are 15 residues in the CDR3. The CDR3 region is CASSSQGAYYYEQYF. In nucleotides, the CDR3 is TGTGCCAGCAGCTCGCAGGGGGCCTATTACTACGAGCAGTACTTC.